Only a few counts were recorded for the clone carrying this TCR beta chain. The antigen remains undetermined. The sample belongs to a study of OX40 agonist ivuxolimab in advanced cancers. General study findings and limits: By week 6 at 0.1 to 3.0 mg/kg, blood CD4+ and CD8+ T cells had expanded clonally. Nonresponders, in some cases, also had low normalized T-cell clonal expansion.

Repertoires were generated with immunoSEQ multiplex PCR, while TCRdb's copy carries only in-frame clones and drops some. The sample holds 35,000 to 45,000 clones, 82% seen once. Germline-derived CDR1 and CDR2 are SGHVS and FNYEAQ. The CDR3 consists of 16 residues. The junction had 12 bases not matched to a gene; V was cut back by 5 bases and J by 5 bases. The chain links TRBV7-6 to TRBJ1-2; TRBD1 aligns across 9 bases. Sequencing was performed on CD4+ or CD8+ T cells sorted from blood, taken in a trial of the OX40 agonist ivuxolimab. The source of this sequence is an adult with an advanced solid tumor such as melanoma, head and neck, liver or kidney cancer. The CDR3 sequence: CASSPNIGTGRYGYTF. The CDR3 nucleotides are TGTGCCAGCAGCCCCAATATAGGGACAGGGAGATATGGCTACACCTTC.